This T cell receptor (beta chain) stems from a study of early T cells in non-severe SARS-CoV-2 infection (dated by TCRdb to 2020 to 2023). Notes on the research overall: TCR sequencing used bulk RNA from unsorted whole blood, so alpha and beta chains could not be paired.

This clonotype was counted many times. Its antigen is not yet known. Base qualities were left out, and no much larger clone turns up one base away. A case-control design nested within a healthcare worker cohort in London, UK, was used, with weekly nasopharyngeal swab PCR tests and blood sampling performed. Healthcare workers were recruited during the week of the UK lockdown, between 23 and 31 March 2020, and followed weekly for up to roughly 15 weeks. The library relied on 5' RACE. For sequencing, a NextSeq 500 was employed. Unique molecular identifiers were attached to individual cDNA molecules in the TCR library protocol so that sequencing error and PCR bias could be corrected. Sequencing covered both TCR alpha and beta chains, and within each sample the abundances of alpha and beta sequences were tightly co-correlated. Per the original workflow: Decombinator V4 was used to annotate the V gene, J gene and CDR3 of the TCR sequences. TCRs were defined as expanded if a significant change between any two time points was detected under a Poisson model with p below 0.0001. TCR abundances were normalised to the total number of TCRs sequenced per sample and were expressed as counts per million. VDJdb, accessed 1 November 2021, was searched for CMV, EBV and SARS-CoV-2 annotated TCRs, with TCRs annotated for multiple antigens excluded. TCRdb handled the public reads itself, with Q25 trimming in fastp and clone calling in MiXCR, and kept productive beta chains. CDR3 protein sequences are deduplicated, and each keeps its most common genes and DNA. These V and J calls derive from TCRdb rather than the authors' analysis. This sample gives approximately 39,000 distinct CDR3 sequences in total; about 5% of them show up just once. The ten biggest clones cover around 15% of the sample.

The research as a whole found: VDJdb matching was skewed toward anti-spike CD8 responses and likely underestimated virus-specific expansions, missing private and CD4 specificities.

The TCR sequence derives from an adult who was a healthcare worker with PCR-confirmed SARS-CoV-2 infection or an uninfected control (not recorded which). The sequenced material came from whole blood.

The DNA is TGTGCCAGCAGCTTGGGACTCTCCTACGAGCAGTACTTC. Its coded protein is CASSLGLSYEQYF. The receptor chain draws on TRBV7-7 and TRBJ2-7; possibly the D gene is TRBD2, per 6 matching bases. Trimming costs V 3 bases and J 0 bases, and their ends lie 6 bases apart. The germline V gene (reference sequence) specifies SSHAT as CDR1 and FNYEAQ as CDR2. Including the terminal cysteine and phenylalanine, the CDR3 comprises 13 residues. Of the read, only the CDR3 DNA is kept; its 39 bases are in frame from base 1.